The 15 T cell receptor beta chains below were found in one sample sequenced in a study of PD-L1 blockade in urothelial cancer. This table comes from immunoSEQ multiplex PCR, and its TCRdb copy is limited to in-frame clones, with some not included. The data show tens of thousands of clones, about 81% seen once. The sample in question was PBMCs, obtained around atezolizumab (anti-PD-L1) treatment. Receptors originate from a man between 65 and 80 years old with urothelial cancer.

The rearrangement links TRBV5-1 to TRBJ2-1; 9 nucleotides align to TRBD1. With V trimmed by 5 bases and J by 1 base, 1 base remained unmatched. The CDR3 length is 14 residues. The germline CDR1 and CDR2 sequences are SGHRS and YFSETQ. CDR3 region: CASRTGGSYNEQFF. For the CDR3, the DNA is TGCGCCAGCAGGACAGGGGGATCCTACAATGAGCAGTTCTTC.

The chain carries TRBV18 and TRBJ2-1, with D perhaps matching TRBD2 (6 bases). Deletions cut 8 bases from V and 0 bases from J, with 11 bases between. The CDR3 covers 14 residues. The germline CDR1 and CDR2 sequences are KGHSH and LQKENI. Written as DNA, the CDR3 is TGTGCCAGCGCGGGGACGGTCTCCTACAATGAGCAGTTCTTC. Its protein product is CASAGTVSYNEQFF.

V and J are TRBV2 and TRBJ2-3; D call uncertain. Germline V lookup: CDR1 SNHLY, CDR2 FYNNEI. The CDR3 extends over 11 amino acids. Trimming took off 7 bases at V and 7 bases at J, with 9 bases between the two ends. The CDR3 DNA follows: TGTGCCAGCACCCGAGGAAATACGCAGTATTTT. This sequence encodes CASTRGNTQYF.

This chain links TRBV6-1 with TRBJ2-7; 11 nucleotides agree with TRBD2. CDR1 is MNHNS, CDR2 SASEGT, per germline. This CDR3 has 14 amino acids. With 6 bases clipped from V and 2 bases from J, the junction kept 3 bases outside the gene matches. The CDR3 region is CASRLAGGTYEQYF. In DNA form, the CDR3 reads TGTGCCAGCAGATTAGCGGGGGGGACCTACGAGCAGTACTTC.

CDR3 in amino acids: CASSLDGSTDTQYF. The CDR3 nucleotides are TGTGCCAGCAGCTTAGACGGGAGCACAGATACGCAGTATTTT. V is TRBV11-3 and J is TRBJ2-3; D is uncertain. V lost 0 bases and J 0 bases, leaving 4 bases between the germline ends. Per germline, CDR1 SGHNT and CDR2 YENEEA. This CDR3 has 14 amino acids. Complete variable domain (other parts from reference TRBV11-3 and TRBJ2-3): EAGVVQSPRYKIIEKKQPVAFWCNPISGHNTLYWYLQNLGQGPELLIRYENEEAVDDSQLPKDRFSAERLKGVDSTLKIQPAELGDSAVYLCASSLDGSTDTQYFGPGTRLTVL.

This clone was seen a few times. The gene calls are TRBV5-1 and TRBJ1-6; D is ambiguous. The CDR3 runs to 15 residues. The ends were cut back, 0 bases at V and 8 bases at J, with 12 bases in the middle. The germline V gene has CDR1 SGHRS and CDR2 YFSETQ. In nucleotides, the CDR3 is TGCGCCAGCAGCTTGGCGGGTGGGGAGGATTCACCCCTCCACTTT. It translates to CASSLAGGEDSPLHF. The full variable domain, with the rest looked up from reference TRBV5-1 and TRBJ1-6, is KAGVTQTPRYLIKTRGQQVTLSCSPISGHRSVSWYQQTPGQGLQFLFEYFSETQRNKGNFPGRFSGRQFSNSRSEMNVSTLELGDSALYLCASSLAGGEDSPLHFGNGTRLTVT.

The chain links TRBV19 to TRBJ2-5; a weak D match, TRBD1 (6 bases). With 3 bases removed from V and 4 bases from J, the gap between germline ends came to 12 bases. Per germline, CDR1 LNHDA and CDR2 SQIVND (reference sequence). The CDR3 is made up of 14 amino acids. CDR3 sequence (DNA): TGTGCCAGTAGTATGTCAGGGGCGGGAGAGACCCAGTACTTC. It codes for CASSMSGAGETQYF.

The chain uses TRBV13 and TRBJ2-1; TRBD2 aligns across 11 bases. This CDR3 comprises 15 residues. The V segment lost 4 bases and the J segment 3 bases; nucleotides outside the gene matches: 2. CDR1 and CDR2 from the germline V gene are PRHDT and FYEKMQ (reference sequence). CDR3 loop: CASSSGLADYNEQFF. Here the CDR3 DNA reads TGTGCCAGCAGCTCGGGACTAGCGGACTACAATGAGCAGTTCTTC.

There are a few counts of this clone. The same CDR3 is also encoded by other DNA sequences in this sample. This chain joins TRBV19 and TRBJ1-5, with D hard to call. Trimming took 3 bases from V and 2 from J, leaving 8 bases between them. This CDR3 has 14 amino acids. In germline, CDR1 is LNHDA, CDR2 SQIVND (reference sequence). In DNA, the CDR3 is TGTGCCAGTAGTATCGGGGTTCGCAATCAGCCCCAGCATTTT. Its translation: CASSIGVRNQPQHF.

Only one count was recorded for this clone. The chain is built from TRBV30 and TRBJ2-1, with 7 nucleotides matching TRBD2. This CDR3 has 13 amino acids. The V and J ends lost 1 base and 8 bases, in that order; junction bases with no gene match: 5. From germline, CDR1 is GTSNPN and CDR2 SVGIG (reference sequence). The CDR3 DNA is TGTGCCTGGAGTGCCGGCGGGAGAGATGAGCAGTTCTTC. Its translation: CAWSAGGRDEQFF.

CDR3 nucleotides: TGTGCCAGCAGACGGACACACACGTCGACAGATACGCAGTATTTT. It codes for CASRRTHTSTDTQYF. J is TRBJ2-3 and V is TRBV6-5; weak D call: TRBD1 (5 bases). V was trimmed by 6 bases and J by 3 bases, leaving 16 bases between them. The CDR3 spans 15 residues. The germline gives CDR1 MNHEY, CDR2 SVGAGI.

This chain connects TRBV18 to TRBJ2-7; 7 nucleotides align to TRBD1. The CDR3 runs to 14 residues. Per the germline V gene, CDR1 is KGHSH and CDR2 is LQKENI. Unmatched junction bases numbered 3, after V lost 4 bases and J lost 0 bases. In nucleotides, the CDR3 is TGTGCCAGCTCACTCGGACAGGTCTCCTACGAGCAGTACTTC. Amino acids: CASSLGQVSYEQYF. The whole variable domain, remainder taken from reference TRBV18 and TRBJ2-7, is NAGVMQNPRHLVRRRGQEARLRCSPMKGHSHVYWYRQLPEEGLKFMVYLQKENIIDESGMPKERFSAEFPKEGPSILRIQQVVRGDSAAYFCASSLGQVSYEQYFGPGTRLTVT.

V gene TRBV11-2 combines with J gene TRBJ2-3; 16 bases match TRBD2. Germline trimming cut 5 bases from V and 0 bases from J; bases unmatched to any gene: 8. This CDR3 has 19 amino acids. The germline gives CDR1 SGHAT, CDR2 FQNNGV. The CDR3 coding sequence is TGTGCCAGCAGCCATTGGGGACTAGCGGGGGGGACTAGCACAGATACGCAGTATTTT. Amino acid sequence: CASSHWGLAGGTSTDTQYF. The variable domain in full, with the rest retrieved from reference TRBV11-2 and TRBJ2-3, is EAGVAQSPRYKIIEKRQSVAFWCNPISGHATLYWYQQILGQGPKLLIQFQNNGVVDDSQLPKDRFSAERLKGVDSTLKIQPAKLEDSAVYLCASSHWGLAGGTSTDTQYFGPGTRLTVL.

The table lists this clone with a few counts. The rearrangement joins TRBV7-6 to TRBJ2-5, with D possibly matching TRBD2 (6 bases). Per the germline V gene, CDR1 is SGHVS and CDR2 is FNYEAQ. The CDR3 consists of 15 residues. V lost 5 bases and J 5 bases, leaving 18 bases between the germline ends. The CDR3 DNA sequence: TGTGCCAGCAGCGGCGGGACTTCCGAGGGGGAGACCCAGTACTTC. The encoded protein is CASSGGTSEGETQYF.

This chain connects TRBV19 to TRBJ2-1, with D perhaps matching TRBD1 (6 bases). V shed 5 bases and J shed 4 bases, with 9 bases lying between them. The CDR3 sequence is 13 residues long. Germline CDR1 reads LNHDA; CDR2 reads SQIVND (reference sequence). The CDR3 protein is CASSFGQYNEQFF. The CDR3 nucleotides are TGTGCCAGTAGTTTTGGACAGTACAATGAGCAGTTCTTC.